These 29 T cell receptor beta chains came from one sample sequenced in a study of breast tumors, draining lymph nodes, adjacent tissues. Samples came from axillary lymph nodes draining the breast cancer. Using its own MiXCR run on the multiplex PCR reads, TCRdb lists one record per CDR3 protein. The sample contains around 140,000 distinct CDR3 sequences, about 22% of which appear only once. The sample consisted of axillary lymph node tissue. Source of these receptors: a female donor with breast cancer. Some clones in this sample may be carry-over from other donors' samples.

A remark on this clonotype: This could be a read error, since a much larger clone is one nucleotide away. The CDR3 does not close with the conserved phenylalanine or tryptophan, likely indicating a read error. The chain couples TRBV24-1 to TRBJ1-2; the D gene is possibly TRBD1 (6 bases). The CDR3 covers 14 residues. The germline gives CDR1 KGHDR, CDR2 SFDVKD. V lost 2 bases, J lost 5 bases, and 11 bases lay in between. The CDR3 nucleotides are TGTGCCACCAGTGATTACACAGGGTATTATGGCTACACCATC. Its protein product is CATSDYTGYYGYTI.

The CDR3 nucleotides are TGTGCCAGCAGCCCGCCCCCCTTCGGGAACATTCAGTACTTC. The encoded protein is CASSPPPFGNIQYF. The chain recombines TRBV7-2 with TRBJ2-4; no firm D call. CDR3 length: 14 residues. Per germline, CDR1 SGHTA and CDR2 FQGNSA. The V and J ends lost 5 bases and 7 bases respectively, with 15 bases between them.

This clonotype was recorded many times. This sequence joins TRBV5-4 and TRBJ1-2, with no clear D. This CDR3 is built from 13 residues. Between the trimmed V and J ends, which lost 0 bases and 4 bases, there was a span of 7 bases. From germline, CDR1 is SGHNT and CDR2 YYREEE (reference sequence). Here the CDR3 reads CASSLGGSYGYTF. In nucleotides, the CDR3 is TGTGCCAGCAGCTTGGGAGGGTCCTATGGCTACACCTTC.

This clonotype has at least ten counts. The chain is built from TRBV12-3 or TRBV12-4 and TRBJ2-7; possible D gene TRBD2, 6 bases. CDR3 length: 14 residues. V was clipped by 3 bases and J by 2 bases, with 11 bases between them. As DNA, the CDR3 is TGTGCCAGCAGTTTCACTAGCTTGGCCTACGAGCAGTACTTC. Residues: CASSFTSLAYEQYF.

This clonotype was counted only a few times. The chain couples TRBV20-1 to TRBJ1-3; D might be TRBD1 (6 bases). CDR1 is DFQATT and CDR2 is SNEGSKA in the germline V gene (reference sequence). CDR3 length: 17 residues. CDR3 sequence reads: CSASPPRSGASGNTIYF. The CDR3 DNA reads TGCTCAGCTAGTCCTCCACGTTCAGGGGCGTCTGGAAACACCATATATTTT.

The rearrangement uses TRBV28 and TRBJ1-5; no clear D gene. V was cut by 3 bases and J by 4 bases, with 1 base left in between. From germline, CDR1 is MDHEN and CDR2 SYDVKM. The CDR3 has 11 residues. Here the CDR3 reads CASSFNQPQHF. The CDR3 DNA reads TGTGCCAGCAGTTTTAATCAGCCCCAGCATTTT.

V usage is TRBV30 and J usage is TRBJ2-5; D may be TRBD1 (5 bases). Per the germline V gene, CDR1 is GTSNPN and CDR2 is SVGIG (reference sequence). The length of the CDR3 is 12 residues. Deletions cut 3 bases from V and 3 bases from J, with 8 bases between. DNA for the CDR3: TGTGCCTGGAGAAAAGGGGAAGAGACCCAGTACTTC. Translated, it gives CAWRKGEETQYF.

There are many counts of this clonotype. The chain has TRBV20-1 and TRBJ2-5; the match to TRBD2 covers 12 bases. Germline lookup yields CDR1 DFQATT and CDR2 SNEGSKA (reference sequence). V lost 2 bases to trimming and J lost 7 bases; unmatched junction nucleotides: 2. The CDR3 runs to 13 residues. This CDR3 reads CSARLAGGVTQYF. In nucleotides, the CDR3 is TGCAGTGCTAGACTAGCGGGAGGGGTGACCCAGTACTTC.

A few counts support this clonotype. The rearrangement joins TRBV6-5 to TRBJ1-3; TRBD1 matches 10 bases. The V gene end was trimmed by 4 bases and the J gene end by 7 bases; junction bases not matched to a gene: 7. The V gene's germline CDR1 is MNHEY and CDR2 SVGAGI. The CDR3 contains 15 residues. The CDR3 nucleotides read TGTGCCAGCAGTTCCAAGGGACAGGGGTCCAACACCATATATTTT. Amino acid sequence: CASSSKGQGSNTIYF.

This clonotype was counted many times. The genes are TRBV12-5 and TRBJ2-7, with 12 bases that match TRBD2. V trimming: 5 bases; J trimming: 2 bases; junction bases outside the gene matches: 13. Germline V CDR1 and CDR2: LGHNT, FRNRAP. This CDR3 is built from 18 residues. CDR3 sequence reads: CASGAPTSGSIGPYEQYF. In nucleotides, the CDR3 is TGTGCTAGTGGTGCTCCGACTAGCGGGAGTATAGGTCCCTACGAGCAGTACTTC.

The table lists this clonotype with many counts. V is TRBV10-1 and J is TRBJ2-1; D is unresolved. The V end was cut by 0 bases, the J end by 8 bases, with 17 bases between. The CDR3 length is 16 residues. Germline assignment: CDR1 WNHNN and CDR2 SYGVQD (reference sequence). The CDR3 region has the DNA TGCGCCAGCAGTGAGTCGAATATAACTGGCGTGGATGAGCAGTTCTTC. This codes for CASSESNITGVDEQFF.

This clonotype was counted ten times or more. J is TRBJ2-7 and V is TRBV3-1; 7 positions agree with TRBD1. This CDR3 contains 16 residues. Trimming cost V 4 bases and J 4 bases; bases outside gene matches: 13. From germline, CDR1 is LGHDT and CDR2 YNNKEL (reference sequence). In DNA, the CDR3 is TGTGCCAGCAGCCCCAGCGACAGGGTCAGGGGATACGAGCAGTACTTC. Translating gives CASSPSDRVRGYEQYF.

With regard to this clonotype: A much larger clone lies a single base off, so this may be a read error. This chain uses TRBV4-1 with TRBJ2-1; no firm D call. The CDR3 sequence is 14 residues long. CDR1 and CDR2 from the germline V gene are MGHRA and YSYEKL. Here the CDR3 reads CASSQDRPNNERFF. For the CDR3, the DNA is TGCGCCAGCAGCCAAGACCGACCAAACAATGAGCGGTTCTTC.

This clonotype was recorded at least ten times. This chain connects TRBV10-3 to TRBJ2-5; the D gene is possibly TRBD2 (5 bases). V lost 5 bases to trimming and J lost 3 bases, with 7 bases between them. Germline V gene sequence: CDR1 ENHRY, CDR2 SYGVKD. The length of the CDR3 is 12 residues. CDR3 DNA: TGTGCCATCAGTCGAGCGGAAGAGACCCAGTACTTC. It translates to CAISRAEETQYF.

About this clonotype: A read error is possible here, since a much larger clone lies one base away. The V gene is TRBV20-1, the J gene TRBJ2-5; D perhaps matches TRBD2 (6 bases). The CDR3 length is 15 residues. Trimming cost V 7 bases and J 0 bases, with 18 bases left between them. Per germline, CDR1 DFQATT and CDR2 SNEGSKA (reference sequence). CDR3 sequence: CSVVRRAGYQETQYF. CDR3 DNA sequence: TGCAGTGTAGTTAGGCGTGCGGGGTACCAAGAGACCCAGTACTTC.

This clonotype was seen more than once but under ten times. CDR3 nucleotides: TGTGCCAGCAGCCCCATGGGTGCCGGGATACGGGGTGAAAAACTGTTTTTT. It is translated as CASSPMGAGIRGEKLFF. The chain couples TRBV6-5 to TRBJ1-4; D unclear. V lost 6 bases and J lost 7, with 24 bases in between. Germline CDR1 and CDR2: MNHEY and SVGAGI. This CDR3 has 17 residues.

This clonotype was seen ten or more times. V gene TRBV5-1 combines with J gene TRBJ1-3; D is ambiguous. The CDR3 runs 15 residues. Germline V gene data show CDR1 as SGHRS and CDR2 as YFSETQ. Trimming removed 0 bases from V and 1 base from J, with 8 bases in between. The CDR3 protein is CASSLGVGSGNTIYF. The CDR3 bases are TGCGCCAGCAGCTTGGGGGTAGGGTCTGGAAACACCATATATTTT.

Ten or more counts support this clonotype. The chain has TRBV4-2 and TRBJ2-3, with 14 bases lining up with TRBD2. V shed 4 bases, J shed 4 bases, and the junction held 4 bases outside the gene matches. Germline V gene sequence: CDR1 LGHNA, CDR2 YNFKEQ. CDR3 length equals 16 residues. The CDR3 spells CASSPGLAGGPDTQYF. As DNA, the CDR3 is TGTGCCAGCAGCCCAGGACTAGCGGGAGGTCCAGATACGCAGTATTTT.

This sequence joins TRBV3-1 and TRBJ1-1; D perhaps matches TRBD1 (5 bases). Trimming shortened V by 4 bases and J by 1 base, and 10 bases separated the two germline ends. Germline V gene sequence: CDR1 LGHDT, CDR2 YNNKEL (reference sequence). The CDR3 length is 14 residues. The CDR3 bases are TGTGCCAGCAGCCCCGGTCAGGGGAACACTGAAGCTTTCTTT. Translation: CASSPGQGNTEAFF. Based on the CDR3 plus reference TRBV3-1 and TRBJ1-1, the full variable domain is DTAVSQTPKYLVTQMGNDKSIKCEQNLGHDTMYWYKQDSKKFLKIMFSYNNKELIINETVPNRFSPKSPDKAHLNLHINSLELGDSAVYFCASSPGQGNTEAFFGQGTRLTVV.

This clonotype was seen ten or more times. The chain joins TRBV13 to TRBJ2-3; TRBD2 is a possible D gene (6 bases). The CDR3 covers 16 residues. CDR1 and CDR2 from the germline V gene are PRHDT and FYEKMQ (reference sequence). Trimming pared 5 bases from V and 2 bases from J, leaving 17 bases between. CDR3: CASSDASVSNTDTQYF. The CDR3 DNA reads as TGTGCCAGCAGCGACGCTAGCGTATCAAACACAGATACGCAGTATTTT. Filled out from reference TRBV13 and TRBJ2-3, the complete variable domain reads AAGVIQSPRHLIKEKRETATLKCYPIPRHDTVYWYQQGPGQDPQFLISFYEKMQSDKGSIPDRFSAQQFSDYHSELNMSSLELGDSALYFCASSDASVSNTDTQYFGPGTRLTVL.

This clonotype was counted at least ten times. The chain recombines TRBV27 with TRBJ2-3, with D unresolved. The CDR3 extends over 14 amino acids. The V end lost 4 bases, the J end lost 6 bases, and 14 bases lay between the germline ends. CDR1 is MNHEY, CDR2 SMNVEV, per germline (reference sequence). CDR3 sequence reads: CASSSPGGVDTQYF. In DNA, the CDR3 is TGTGCCAGCAGTTCCCCCGGCGGAGTGGATACGCAGTATTTT.

This clonotype showed up many times. This chain uses TRBV9 with TRBJ2-1, with TRBD2 identical over 10 bases. V was pared by 5 bases and J by 6 bases, with 11 bases of the junction left unmatched. The CDR3 contains 16 residues. The germline CDR1 and CDR2 sequences are SGDLS and YYNGEE. CDR3 loop: CASSVSPGLASNEQFF. CDR3 in DNA: TGTGCCAGCAGTGTGAGTCCGGGACTAGCGAGCAATGAGCAGTTCTTC.

Many counts were recorded for this clonotype. The chain links TRBV19 to TRBJ2-3; D possibly corresponds to TRBD2 (7 bases). This CDR3 spans 14 amino acids. The germline CDR1 and CDR2 sequences are LNHDA and SQIVND (reference sequence). The V gene lost 6 bases and the J gene lost 2 bases, with 12 bases spanning the gap. CDR3 nucleotide sequence: TGTGCCAGTAGCTGGGGGGGGCCCACAGATACGCAGTATTTT. Amino acids: CASSWGGPTDTQYF.

The V gene is TRBV20-1, the J gene TRBJ1-5; a weak D match, TRBD1 (5 bases). CDR1 and CDR2 from the germline V gene are DFQATT and SNEGSKA (reference sequence). The CDR3 sequence is 16 residues long. With 3 bases removed from V and 0 bases from J, the gap between germline ends came to 15 bases. CDR3 sequence: CSASDPGRYSNQPQHF. Here the CDR3 DNA reads TGCAGTGCTAGTGATCCGGGGCGGTATAGCAATCAGCCCCAGCATTTT.

As regards this clonotype: Since a much larger clone is just one base distant, this may be a read error. No DNA is shown, since the ends of the CDR3 on it are uncertain; the CDR3 is the one TCRdb lists. The chain couples TRBV19 to TRBJ2-2; the DNA was not compared with TRBD1, the D call given in the table. The germline gives CDR1 LNHDA, CDR2 SQIVND (reference sequence). The CDR3 is 15 amino acids long, termini counted. The CDR3 here is CASSIWGEGTGELSF.

In this sample, this clonotype turned up a few times. The chain couples TRBV5-1 to TRBJ2-5; 8 bases align to TRBD2. Germline-derived CDR1 and CDR2 are SGHRS and YFSETQ. The ends lost 1 base at V and 5 bases at J; junction bases unmatched: 7. The CDR3 is 15 amino acids. CDR3: CASSLFTGGVETQYF. CDR3 bases: TGCGCCAGCAGCTTGTTTACGGGAGGGGTCGAGACCCAGTACTTC.

Comment on this clonotype: A read error may explain this, as a much larger clone is one base away. V and J are TRBV30 and TRBJ2-2; 11 positions match TRBD1. V lost 2 bases, J lost 6 bases, and 5 bases stayed unmatched. CDR3 length equals 15 residues. The germline CDR1 and CDR2 sequences are GTSNPN and SVGIG (reference sequence). Written as DNA, the CDR3 is TGTGCCTGGAGTACCGGGACAGGGGGACCCGGGGAGCTGTTTTTT. This translates into CAWSTGTGGPGELFF.

This clonotype came up many times. This sequence joins TRBV6-1 and TRBJ2-1; the D gene is possibly TRBD1 (6 bases). Germline CDR1 is MNHNS and CDR2 is SASEGT. Trimming removed 4 bases at V and 10 bases at J, with 17 bases between. The CDR3 loop spans 14 amino acids. The chain's CDR3 is CASSGGPGQREQFF. The CDR3 nucleotides are TGTGCCAGCAGTGGGGGTCCTGGACAGCGCGAGCAGTTCTTC.

This clonotype has a single count. V usage is TRBV28 and J usage is TRBJ1-4, with TRBD1 as a possible D gene (5 bases). Germline V gene sequence: CDR1 MDHEN, CDR2 SYDVKM. The V end was cut by 2 bases, the J end by 0 bases, with 7 bases between. CDR3 size: 15 residues. CDR3 residues: CASSLVGATNEKLFF. The DNA for the CDR3 is TGTGCCAGCAGTTTAGTGGGGGCAACTAATGAAAAACTGTTTTTT.